This T cell receptor beta chain was identified during a study of Ad26.COV2.S vaccination and SARS-CoV-2 variants. Treatment specified: roughly 18 received Ad26.COV2.S at low or high dose, single or two shots; several received placebo; per-sample allocation not given. Sampling took place 63 days after the first vaccine or placebo injection. Measured with immunoSEQ multiplex PCR; TCRdb has only the in-frame clones, and not every one. In the table there are 350,000 to 500,000 clones, around 90% of which are singletons. Overall study results and limits: Measures of TCR breadth and depth may have fallen short of total T cell responses.

The CDR3 covers 13 residues. Germline V gene sequence: CDR1 MNHEY, CDR2 SMNVEV (reference sequence). V gave up 6 bases and J gave up 4 bases; unmatched junction bases: 0. On this clone: Its antigen is still unknown.

This sample comprised peripheral blood, obtained in a trial of Ad26.COV2.S vaccine versus placebo. The rearrangement links TRBV27 to TRBJ2-1, with 10 bases fitting TRBD1. This receptor was obtained from a person between 18 and 65 years old who received the Ad26.COV2.S COVID-19 vaccine or a placebo. The CDR3 reads CASRGQGYNEQFF. The CDR3 region has the DNA TGTGCCAGCAGGGGACAGGGGTACAATGAGCAGTTCTTC.